The 28 T cell receptor beta chains given below trace back to one sample, sequenced in a study of T cell responses to AZD1222 COVID-19 vaccine. Method: immunoSEQ multiplex PCR; TCRdb's copy keeps in-frame clones and lacks some. In the table there are roughly 110,000 clones, roughly 88% of which are singletons. This sample comprised peripheral blood, obtained on day 0 of AZD1222 vaccination. The receptors were gathered from an adult in good health.

The rearrangement links TRBV27 to TRBJ2-7, with D perhaps matching TRBD1 (6 bases). Germline V gene sequence: CDR1 MNHEY, CDR2 SMNVEV (reference sequence). V was clipped by 5 bases and J by 6 bases, with 11 bases between them. The CDR3 is 12 residues long. The CDR3 spells CASSTGQSEQYF. In DNA, the CDR3 is TGTGCCAGCAGTACTGGACAGTCCGAGCAGTACTTC.

The chain has TRBV15 and TRBJ2-7, with D tentatively TRBD1 or TRBD2 (5 bases each). Trimming shortened V by 2 bases and J by 5 bases, and 13 bases separated the two germline ends. The V gene's germline CDR1 is LNHNV and CDR2 YYDKDF (reference sequence). The CDR3 is 14 amino acids. The CDR3 nucleotides are TGTGCCACCAGCAGAAATTTTCGGGACCACGAGCAGTACTTC. The encoded protein is CATSRNFRDHEQYF.

This chain uses TRBV11-3 with TRBJ1-2; the D gene is possibly TRBD1 (6 bases). Trimming pared 5 bases from V and 8 bases from J, leaving 12 bases between. Germline V CDR1 and CDR2: SGHNT, YENEEA. CDR3 length: 12 amino acids. The CDR3 sequence: CASSPPQGGYTF. CDR3 in DNA: TGTGCCAGCAGCCCCCCTCAGGGGGGCTACACCTTC.

The chain joins TRBV6-5 to TRBJ1-5; D is perhaps TRBD1 (5 bases). The germline gives CDR1 MNHEY, CDR2 SVGAGI. The CDR3 has 15 amino acids. V gave up 10 bases and J gave up 0 bases, with 16 bases separating them. The CDR3 DNA reads TGTGCCACCCTGGGCCGGACATATAGCAATCAGCCCCAGCATTTT. Its translation: CATLGRTYSNQPQHF.

The rearrangement links TRBV18 to TRBJ1-1; D is unresolved. Germline V CDR1 and CDR2: KGHSH, LQKENI. The CDR3 totals 14 residues. The V end was cut by 3 bases, the J end by 2 bases, with 10 bases between. The CDR3 DNA reads as TGTGCCAGCTCACCGACTAGAGGTAACACTGAAGCTTTCTTT. It specifies CASSPTRGNTEAFF. The full variable domain, in which reference TRBV18 and TRBJ1-1 provide the parts outside the CDR3, is NAGVMQNPRHLVRRRGQEARLRCSPMKGHSHVYWYRQLPEEGLKFMVYLQKENIIDESGMPKERFSAEFPKEGPSILRIQQVVRGDSAAYFCASSPTRGNTEAFFGQGTRLTVV.

This clone was counted between two and nine times. The rearrangement joins TRBV13 to TRBJ1-5; TRBD1 aligns across 7 bases. CDR1 is PRHDT and CDR2 is FYEKMQ in the germline V gene (reference sequence). Germline trimming cut 5 bases from V and 0 bases from J; bases unmatched to any gene: 10. The CDR3 loop spans 17 amino acids. As DNA, the CDR3 is TGTGCCAGCAGCGAACGGACAGGAACCTATAGCAATCAGCCCCAGCATTTT. It specifies CASSERTGTYSNQPQHF.

V and J are TRBV6-5 and TRBJ2-7; possible D gene TRBD2, 6 bases. V lost 8 bases to trimming and J lost 3 bases, with 14 bases between them. Germline assignment: CDR1 MNHEY and CDR2 SVGAGI. The CDR3 runs 13 residues. For the CDR3, the DNA is TGTGCCAGCTTGAAAAACGGGGGCTACGAGCAGTACTTC. Encoded protein: CASLKNGGYEQYF.

In the case of this clone: The same CDR3 arises from other DNA sequences in this sample as well. The genes are TRBV11-3 and TRBJ2-2; D is ambiguous. Germline V gene lookup returns CDR1 SGHNT and CDR2 YENEEA. The CDR3 sequence is 14 residues long. Trimming removed 0 bases at V and 4 bases at J, with 6 bases between. Written as DNA, the CDR3 is TGTGCCAGCAGCTTAGACGGTGGCACCGGGGAGCTGTTTTTT. This translates into CASSLDGGTGELFF.

As DNA, the CDR3 is TGTGCCAGCAGTGCCGGTGGGGAGCGGCTTCATGGCTACACCTTC. Residues: CASSAGGERLHGYTF. The V and J genes are TRBV6-6 and TRBJ1-2, with D hard to call. This CDR3 spans 15 amino acids. V dropped 5 bases and J dropped 6 bases, with 19 bases sitting between them. CDR1 is MNHNY and CDR2 is SVGAGI in the germline V gene (reference sequence).

This chain joins TRBV11-2 and TRBJ2-7, with 10 bases that match TRBD1. CDR1 is SGHAT, CDR2 FQNNGV, per germline. CDR3 length: 15 residues. Trimming cost V 5 bases and J 3 bases; bases outside gene matches: 7. The CDR3, as DNA: TGTGCCAGCAGCCCCCCGGGACAGGGGTACTACGAGCAGTACTTC. Amino acid sequence: CASSPPGQGYYEQYF.

This chain links TRBV29-1 with TRBJ1-4; TRBD1 matches 8 bases. This CDR3 has 13 residues. V lost 7 bases, J lost 3 bases, and 4 bases stayed unmatched. Germline loops: CDR1 SQVTM, CDR2 ANQGSEA. The CDR3 protein is CSAQGAPNEKLFF. For the CDR3, the DNA is TGCAGCGCCCAGGGGGCCCCTAATGAAAAACTGTTTTTT.

This clone showed up just a few times. The CDR3 sequence is CATSRASGQTEAFF. The CDR3 DNA reads as TGTGCCACCAGCAGAGCGTCAGGGCAAACTGAAGCTTTCTTT. The chain couples TRBV15 to TRBJ1-1; possible D gene TRBD1, 5 bases. The CDR3 consists of 14 residues. Germline loops: CDR1 LNHNV, CDR2 YYDKDF (reference sequence). V shed 1 base and J shed 5 bases, with 11 bases lying between them.

This chain links TRBV19 with TRBJ2-5; TRBD2 might be the D (7 bases). The CDR3 consists of 14 residues. Germline values: CDR1 LNHDA, CDR2 SQIVND (reference sequence). The ends were cut back, 3 bases at V and 5 bases at J, with 13 bases in the middle. The CDR3 bases are TGTGCCAGTAGTATGGGGGGGCGGGGGGAGACCCAGTACTTC. Amino acid sequence: CASSMGGRGETQYF.

The chain recombines TRBV19 with TRBJ2-6; unclear D gene. The CDR3 loop spans 15 amino acids. Germline CDR1 reads LNHDA; CDR2 reads SQIVND (reference sequence). V shed 3 bases and J shed 6 bases, with 12 bases lying between them. For the CDR3, the DNA is TGTGCCAGTAGTATCGGGCAGGCCGCGGCCAACGTCCTGACTTTC. Translating gives CASSIGQAAANVLTF.

J is TRBJ1-5 and V is TRBV4-1; weak D call: TRBD1 (5 bases). The CDR3 extends over 14 amino acids. The ends were cut back, 0 bases at V and 4 bases at J, with 7 bases in the middle. Looked up from germline, CDR1 is MGHRA and CDR2 is YSYEKL. CDR3 protein: CASSQDRENQPQHF. The CDR3 DNA is TGCGCCAGCAGCCAAGACAGGGAGAATCAGCCCCAGCATTTT.

The chain joins TRBV7-6 to TRBJ1-1, with unresolved D. Germline V gene sequence: CDR1 SGHVS, CDR2 FNYEAQ. V lost 4 bases and J 1 base, leaving 10 bases between the germline ends. The CDR3 runs to 14 residues. The CDR3 spells CASSSTRQNTEAFF. The CDR3 coding sequence is TGTGCCAGCAGCTCGACCCGACAGAACACTGAAGCTTTCTTT.

This chain joins TRBV28 and TRBJ1-5; a weak D match, TRBD1 (5 bases). V was cut by 7 bases and J by 4 bases, with 14 bases left in between. This CDR3 has 14 residues. The germline V gene encodes CDR1 MDHEN and CDR2 SYDVKM. The DNA of the CDR3 is TGTGCCAGCAAGGGGAGACAGTCGAATCAGCCCCAGCATTTT. Amino acid sequence: CASKGRQSNQPQHF.

This chain joins TRBV15 and TRBJ1-5; D is uncertain. The CDR3 length is 14 residues. V lost 0 bases to trimming and J lost 1 base, with 4 bases between them. Per germline, CDR1 LNHNV and CDR2 YYDKDF (reference sequence). CDR3 bases: TGTGCCACCAGCAGAGATGCCAGCAATCAGCCCCAGCATTTT. This encodes CATSRDASNQPQHF.

This chain connects TRBV28 to TRBJ1-2, with D maybe TRBD1 (5 bases). The CDR3 runs to 12 residues. Germline CDR1 is MDHEN and CDR2 is SYDVKM. The V end lost 3 bases, the J end lost 6 bases, and 8 bases lay between the germline ends. The CDR3 region has the DNA TGTGCCAGCAGTTTCCAGGGTGATGGCTACACCTTC. Translation: CASSFQGDGYTF.

This clone has just one count. The chain combines TRBV3-1 (or the pseudogene TRBV3-2) with TRBJ1-5; D gene unclear. CDR1 LGHDT and CDR2 YNNKEL come from the germline V gene (reference sequence). Trimming pared 2 bases from V and 6 bases from J, leaving 11 bases between. CDR3 size: 14 residues. This CDR3 is CASSQTGSGQPQHF. As DNA, the CDR3 is TGTGCCAGCAGCCAAACTGGGTCGGGTCAGCCCCAGCATTTT.

The chain uses TRBV2 and TRBJ2-3, with D possibly matching TRBD2 (6 bases). V lost 3 bases to trimming and J lost 7 bases, with 17 bases between them. Germline V gene data show CDR1 as SNHLY and CDR2 as FYNNEI. The CDR3 runs to 15 residues. The CDR3 DNA is TGTGCCAGCAGTGATACGAACAGCGGAGGGCATACGCAGTATTTT. Its translation is CASSDTNSGGHTQYF.

This rearrangement joins TRBV6-1 to TRBJ2-1; the D is unclear. CDR3 size: 14 residues. The V gene's germline CDR1 is MNHNS and CDR2 SASEGT. V gave up 3 bases and J gave up 7 bases, with 13 bases separating them. CDR3 region: CASSETLGGNEQFF. The CDR3 coding sequence is TGTGCCAGCAGTGAGACACTGGGTGGTAATGAGCAGTTCTTC.

The chain carries TRBV28 and TRBJ1-1; D not certain. The CDR3 has 15 amino acids. V was pared by 5 bases and J by 4 bases, with 17 bases between. The germline gives CDR1 MDHEN, CDR2 SYDVKM. The DNA for the CDR3 is TGTGCCAGCAGTGCCCCAGCCACGGTCTCCACTGAAGCTTTCTTT. Its translation: CASSAPATVSTEAFF. The variable domain in full, with the rest retrieved from reference TRBV28 and TRBJ1-1, is DVKVTQSSRYLVKRTGEKVFLECVQDMDHENMFWYRQDPGLGLRLIYFSYDVKMKEKGDIPEGYSVSREKKERFSLILESASTNQTSMYLCASSAPATVSTEAFFGQGTRLTVV.

The chain is built from TRBV6-5 and TRBJ1-6; D gene ambiguous. CDR1 is MNHEY and CDR2 is SVGAGI in the germline V gene. CDR3 length: 13 amino acids. V shed 6 bases and J shed 7 bases, with 10 bases lying between them. CDR3 amino acids: CASRDSGNSPLHF. The CDR3, as DNA: TGTGCCAGCAGGGACTCAGGCAATTCACCCCTCCACTTT.

This chain joins TRBV4-1 and TRBJ1-2; D is uncertain. This CDR3 contains 15 residues. The germline gives CDR1 MGHRA, CDR2 YSYEKL. Deletions cut 0 bases from V and 7 bases from J, with 15 bases between. CDR3: CASSQESVGNSGYTF. The CDR3 DNA follows: TGCGCCAGCAGCCAAGAGTCTGTCGGTAATTCTGGCTACACCTTC.

This clone was seen once. V usage is TRBV6-5 and J usage is TRBJ1-2, with 7 positions matching TRBD1. Germline-derived CDR1 and CDR2 are MNHEY and SVGAGI. The V gene end was trimmed by 6 bases and the J gene end by 8 bases; junction bases not matched to a gene: 12. CDR3 length equals 14 residues. The CDR3 DNA follows: TGTGCCAGCAGGCGGGACAGAAGCAGGTTGGGCTACACCTTC. This encodes CASRRDRSRLGYTF.

The chain combines TRBV19 with TRBJ1-3; perhaps TRBD1 as D (5 bases). This CDR3 region has 15 residues. Trimming took off 10 bases at V and 7 bases at J, with 23 bases between the two ends. Germline loops: CDR1 LNHDA, CDR2 SQIVND (reference sequence). The CDR3 region has the DNA TGTGCCACAGCTCCCGAGCCGGGACGGGGTAACACCATATATTTT. Translated: CATAPEPGRGNTIYF.

This clone occurred once. The rearrangement joins TRBV2 to TRBJ1-5, with D possibly being TRBD1 (6 bases). V dropped 4 bases and J dropped 0 bases, with 10 bases sitting between them. This CDR3 region has 15 residues. CDR1 is SNHLY, CDR2 FYNNEI, per germline. CDR3 residues: CASSVTGYSNQPQHF. The DNA for the CDR3 is TGTGCCAGCAGTGTGACAGGTTATAGCAATCAGCCCCAGCATTTT.